One T cell receptor (beta chain) is described in this entry. In the authors' methods: Reference gene primer amplification in the assay estimated nucleated cell counts. Here immunoSEQ multiplex PCR was the method, and the copy in TCRdb shows in-frame clones only, minus some. The V and J calls and clone size are taken from that table; D and trimming were inferred from the DNA. The table shows fewer than 120,000 clones, with 76% occurring only once. The sample belongs to a study of blood T cell repertoires in COVID-19. Study information: Spain, Italy and the United States supplied samples that represented acute and convalescent COVID-19. Sources were T cells, B-cell-depleted T cells, or PBMCs; the material itself was cDNA or gDNA.

Germline assignment: CDR1 SGHDT and CDR2 YYEEEE. V was pared by 2 bases and J by 0 bases, with 8 bases between. The CDR3 loop spans 14 amino acids. The clonotype originates from a woman older than 75 with acute or convalescent COVID-19. Sequencing was carried out using peripheral blood. This rearrangement joins TRBV5-6 to TRBJ2-5; D might be TRBD1 (6 bases). The CDR3 spells CASSLQGNQETQYF. The CDR3 coding sequence is TGTGCCAGCAGCTTACAGGGAAACCAAGAGACCCAGTACTTC.